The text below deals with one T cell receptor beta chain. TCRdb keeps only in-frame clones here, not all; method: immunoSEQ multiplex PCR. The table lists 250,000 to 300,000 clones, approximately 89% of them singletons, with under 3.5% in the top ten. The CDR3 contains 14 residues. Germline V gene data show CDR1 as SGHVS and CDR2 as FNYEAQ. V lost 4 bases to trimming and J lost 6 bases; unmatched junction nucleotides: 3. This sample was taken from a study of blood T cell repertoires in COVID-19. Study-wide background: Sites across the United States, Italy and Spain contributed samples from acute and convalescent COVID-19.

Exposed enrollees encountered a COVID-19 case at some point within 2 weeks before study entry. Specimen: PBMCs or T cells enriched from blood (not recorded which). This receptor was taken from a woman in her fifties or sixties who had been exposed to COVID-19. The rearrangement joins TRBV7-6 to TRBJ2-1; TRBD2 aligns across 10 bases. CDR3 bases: TGTGCCAGCAGCTCAAGGACTAGCGGCAATGAGCAGTTCTTC. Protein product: CASSSRTSGNEQFF.